One sample yielded the 20 T cell receptor beta chains listed below, sequenced in a study of shared clonotypes between healthy human individuals. Produced via immunoSEQ multiplex PCR; TCRdb's table is partial and in-frame only. This sample yields some 2,500,000 clones, of which approximately 93% are seen a single time; about 0.38% belongs to the top ten. Sequencing was performed on naive CD4+ T cells from PBMCs. Noted subset: CD45RA+ positively selected. The receptor source for this set is a man between 18 and 35 years old in good health. Some clones in this sample may be carry-over from other donors' samples.

This clone showed up just once. This chain joins TRBV7-2 and TRBJ2-2, with D perhaps TRBD1 (6 bases). V was clipped by 4 bases and J by 1 base, with 19 bases between them. The CDR3 sequence is 18 residues long. The germline V gene encodes CDR1 SGHTA and CDR2 FQGNSA. CDR3 coding DNA: TGTGCCAGCAGCTATAGGACAGTTATCGCAGGGAACACCGGGGAGCTGTTTTTT. This gives the protein CASSYRTVIAGNTGELFF.

J is TRBJ1-2 and V is TRBV7-8, with D hard to call. The V gene's germline CDR1 is SGHVS and CDR2 FQNEAQ. The CDR3 is 12 residues long. V was pared by 7 bases and J by 7 bases, with 13 bases between. The CDR3 is CASTLEAGGYTF. The CDR3 DNA reads TGTGCCAGCACCCTAGAGGCTGGTGGCTACACCTTC.

This clone was seen a single time. Written as DNA, the CDR3 is TGCGCCAGCAGCTTGGCGGGCGGGAGTCTAGAGACCCAGTACTTC. Its translation: CASSLAGGSLETQYF. The chain links TRBV5-1 to TRBJ2-5, with 7 bases that match TRBD2. Looked up from germline, CDR1 is SGHRS and CDR2 is YFSETQ. This CDR3 spans 15 amino acids. With V trimmed by 0 bases and J by 4 bases, 6 bases remained unmatched.

V is TRBV20-1 and J is TRBJ2-7, with D perhaps TRBD2 (6 bases). This CDR3 is 11 amino acids long. The germline V and J ends were trimmed by 3 bases and 6 bases, with 9 bases remaining between them. The V gene's germline CDR1 is DFQATT and CDR2 SNEGSKA (reference sequence). CDR3 nucleotide sequence: TGCAGTGCTAGCCACGGGGGCGAGCAGTACTTC. Its translation is CSASHGGEQYF.

The CDR3, as DNA: TGTGCCAGCAGCGTAGGAGGGGGAGCCTACGAGCAGTACTTC. As protein: CASSVGGGAYEQYF. This chain links TRBV9 with TRBJ2-5, with D perhaps TRBD1 (6 bases). TRBJ2-7 explains the end of the DNA better; the J call may be wrong. Germline V gene lookup returns CDR1 SGDLS and CDR2 YYNGEE. The CDR3 contains 14 residues.

The gene calls are TRBV7-7 and TRBJ2-7, with 10 bases lining up with TRBD1. Germline V gives CDR1 SSHAT, CDR2 FNYEAQ (reference sequence). The trim removed 5 bases at V and 3 bases at J, leaving 13 bases unmatched. There are 17 residues in the CDR3. For the CDR3, the DNA is TGTGCCAGCAGCCCCGGGAGGGGGGGACAGGGGTTCTACGAGCAGTACTTC. This codes for CASSPGRGGQGFYEQYF.

A word on this clone: The sample has other DNA sequences that encode this CDR3 too. V usage is TRBV28 and J usage is TRBJ2-7, with a weak D call TRBD2 (6 bases). Germline assignment: CDR1 MDHEN and CDR2 SYDVKM. The germline V and J ends were trimmed by 4 bases and 3 bases, with 7 bases remaining between them. The CDR3 has 12 amino acids. The CDR3 nucleotides read TGTGCCAGCAGTTCGCGGGGCTACGAGCAGTACTTC. It encodes CASSSRGYEQYF.

With regard to this clone: Other nucleotide sequences in the sample specify the same CDR3. The chain recombines TRBV7-9 with TRBJ2-7, with 8 nucleotides matching TRBD1. J was trimmed by 4 bases and V by 5 bases; bases with no gene match: 10. This CDR3 is built from 15 residues. Germline CDR1 is SEHNR and CDR2 is FQNEAQ (reference sequence). CDR3 in amino acids: CASSPRGTGNYEQYF. The CDR3 region has the DNA TGTGCCAGCAGCCCCAGGGGGACAGGAAATTACGAGCAGTACTTC.

Regarding this clone: The sample contains more than one DNA sequence encoding this CDR3. The chain has TRBV18 and TRBJ1-1; D gene unclear. CDR1 is KGHSH, CDR2 LQKENI, per germline. This CDR3 has 12 residues. Trimming cost V 5 bases and J 0 bases, with 4 bases left between them. The CDR3 bases are TGTGCCAGCTCAGGGCTGAACACTGAAGCTTTCTTT. It codes for CASSGLNTEAFF.

The chain uses TRBV20-1 and TRBJ1-6; D is ambiguous. Germline values: CDR1 DFQATT, CDR2 SNEGSKA (reference sequence). The germline V and J ends were trimmed by 0 bases and 11 bases, with 5 bases remaining between them. This CDR3 is 11 amino acids long. DNA of the CDR3: TGCAGTGCTAGAGATAACCCACCCCTCCACTTT. Translating gives CSARDNPPLHF.

The J gene is TRBJ2-1, the V gene TRBV5-4; D gene ambiguous. This CDR3 spans 13 amino acids. CDR1 SGHNT and CDR2 YYREEE come from the germline V gene (reference sequence). Trimming removed 5 bases from V and 8 bases from J, with 14 bases in between. The CDR3 is CASRRLQMDEQFF. CDR3 DNA: TGTGCCAGCAGAAGGCTACAGATGGATGAGCAGTTCTTC.

With respect to this clone: The sample has other DNA sequences that encode this CDR3 too. The J gene is TRBJ2-7, the V gene TRBV5-1, with D tentatively TRBD2 (5 bases). The CDR3 is made up of 15 amino acids. The ends were cut back, 0 bases at V and 0 bases at J, with 10 bases in the middle. Germline CDR1 reads SGHRS; CDR2 reads YFSETQ. CDR3 sequence reads: CASSLAGTSSYEQYF. The CDR3 DNA is TGCGCCAGCAGCTTGGCAGGCACTAGCTCCTACGAGCAGTACTTC.

V is TRBV14 and J is TRBJ1-1; a possible D gene is TRBD1 (6 bases). Germline CDR1 reads SGHDN; CDR2 reads FVKESK. The CDR3 totals 21 residues. The V gene lost 6 bases and the J gene lost 4 bases, with 36 bases spanning the gap. The CDR3 is CASSIRGMTVLRTLEGTEAFF. In DNA, the CDR3 is TGTGCCAGCAGTATTAGGGGGATGACAGTATTACGGACTTTGGAAGGCACTGAAGCTTTCTTT.

The chain employs TRBV4-3 and TRBJ2-5, with D maybe TRBD2 (6 bases). The germline V gene has CDR1 LGHNA and CDR2 YSLEER. V was cut by 4 bases and J by 5 bases, with 11 bases left in between. There are 13 residues in the CDR3. CDR3 coding DNA: TGCGCCAGCAGCCCCCGGGAGCGGGAGACCCAGTACTTC. Residues: CASSPRERETQYF.

CDR3 sequence: CASSETAGGETQYF. In DNA, the CDR3 is TGTGCCAGCTCAGAGACGGCGGGTGGAGAGACCCAGTACTTC. The chain couples TRBV18 to TRBJ2-5; tentative D call: TRBD2 (5 bases). Germline V gene sequence: CDR1 KGHSH, CDR2 LQKENI. V gave up 5 bases and J gave up 4 bases, with 14 bases separating them. This CDR3 comprises 14 residues. The complete variable domain, with remaining parts taken from reference TRBV18 and TRBJ2-5, reads NAGVMQNPRHLVRRRGQEARLRCSPMKGHSHVYWYRQLPEEGLKFMVYLQKENIIDESGMPKERFSAEFPKEGPSILRIQQVVRGDSAAYFCASSETAGGETQYFGPGTRLLVL.

The rearrangement links TRBV4-1 to TRBJ1-1; 10 bases align to TRBD1. V lost 1 base, J lost 3 bases, and 14 bases stayed unmatched. Germline V gives CDR1 MGHRA, CDR2 YSYEKL. The CDR3 consists of 19 residues. The CDR3 loop is CASSQGPGTGAVRDTEAFF. The DNA of the CDR3 is TGCGCCAGCAGCCAAGGCCCCGGGACAGGGGCCGTAAGGGACACTGAAGCTTTCTTT.

The V gene is TRBV6-6, the J gene TRBJ2-7; 7 positions match TRBD2. CDR3 size: 11 residues. Germline trimming cut 11 bases from V and 7 bases from J; bases unmatched to any gene: 8. Germline CDR1 is MNHNY and CDR2 is SVGAGI (reference sequence). CDR3 amino acids: CASFWGGEQYF. As DNA, the CDR3 is TGTGCCTCCTTCTGGGGGGGGGAGCAGTACTTC.

The chain has TRBV5-6 and TRBJ2-1; D is uncertain. V lost 4 bases, J lost 8 bases, and 7 bases lay in between. The CDR3 covers 11 residues. CDR1 and CDR2 from the germline V gene are SGHDT and YYEEEE. The DNA of the CDR3 is TGTGCCAGCAGCAGGAGTTATGAGCAGTTCTTC. Encoded protein: CASSRSYEQFF.

This clone was seen more than once but under ten times. The sample holds other DNA sequences that translate to the same CDR3. The CDR3 sequence: CASSRTGGNQPQHF. CDR3 bases: TGTGCCAGCAGCCGGACAGGGGGCAATCAGCCCCAGCATTTT. The chain is built from TRBV7-2 and TRBJ1-5; TRBD1 aligns across 9 bases. The CDR3 length is 14 residues. J gave up 2 bases and V 5 bases, and 1 base lay outside the gene matches. Germline CDR1 is SGHTA and CDR2 is FQGNSA.

The rearrangement uses TRBV11-1 and TRBJ2-5, with 12 bases fitting TRBD1. The CDR3 spans 15 residues. The trim removed 5 bases at V and 5 bases at J, leaving 6 bases unmatched. Germline V CDR1 and CDR2: SGHAT, FQDESV (reference sequence). The CDR3 nucleotides are TGTGCCAGCAGCAAGGGACAGGGGGCGGGGGAGACCCAGTACTTC. Protein sequence: CASSKGQGAGETQYF.